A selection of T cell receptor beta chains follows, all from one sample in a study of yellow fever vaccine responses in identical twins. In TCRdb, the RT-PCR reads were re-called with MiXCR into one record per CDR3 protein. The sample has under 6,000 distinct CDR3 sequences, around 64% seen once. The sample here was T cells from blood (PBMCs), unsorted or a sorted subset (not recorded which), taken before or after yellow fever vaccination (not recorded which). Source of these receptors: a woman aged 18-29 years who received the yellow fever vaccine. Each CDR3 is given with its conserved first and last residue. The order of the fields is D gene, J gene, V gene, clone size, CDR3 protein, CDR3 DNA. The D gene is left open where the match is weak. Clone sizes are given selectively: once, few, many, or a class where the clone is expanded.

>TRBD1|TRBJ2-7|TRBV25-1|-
CASRGQDLGYEQYF
TGTGCCAGCAGGGGACAGGATCTTGGCTACGAGCAGTACTTC
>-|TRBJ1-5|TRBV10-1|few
CASSGGGEMRQPQHF
TGCGCCAGCAGTGGTGGAGGGGAGATGAGGCAGCCCCAGCATTTT
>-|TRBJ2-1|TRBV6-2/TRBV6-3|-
CASSYRSSSYNEQFF
TGTGCCAGCAGTTACCGTTCGAGCTCCTACAATGAGCAGTTCTTC
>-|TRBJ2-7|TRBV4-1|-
CASSQDNTDYEQYF
TGCGCCAGCAGCCAAGATAACACAGACTACGAGCAGTACTTC
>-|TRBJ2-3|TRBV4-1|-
CASSQEVLADTQYF
TGCGCCAGCAGCCAAGAGGTTCTGGCAGATACGCAGTATTTT
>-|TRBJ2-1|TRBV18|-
CASSAGYNEQFF
TGTGCCAGCTCAGCGGGCTACAATGAGCAGTTCTTC
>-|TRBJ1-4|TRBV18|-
CASSPNGTPQEKLFF
TGTGCCAGCTCACCTAACGGAACGCCCCAGGAAAAACTGTTTTTT
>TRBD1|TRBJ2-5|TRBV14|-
CASSHWDRGQETQYF
TGTGCCAGCAGCCATTGGGACAGGGGGCAGGAGACCCAGTACTTC
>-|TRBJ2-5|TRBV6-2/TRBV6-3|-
CASSYAAGGRETQYF
TGTGCCAGCAGTTACGCGGCAGGGGGGCGAGAGACCCAGTACTTC
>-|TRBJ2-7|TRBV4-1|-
CASSQDGQGLYEQYF
TGCGCCAGCAGCCAAGATGGGCAGGGGCTCTACGAGCAGTACTTC
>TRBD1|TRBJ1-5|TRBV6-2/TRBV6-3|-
CASSYSGTGAGQPQHF
TGTGCCAGCAGTTACTCAGGGACAGGGGCTGGGCAGCCCCAGCATTTT
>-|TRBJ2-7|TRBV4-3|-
CASSQETSPEQYF
TGCGCCAGCAGCCAAGAGACTTCCCCCGAGCAGTACTTC
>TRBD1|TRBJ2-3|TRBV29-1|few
CSVVYRGDTQYF
TGCAGCGTTGTGTACAGGGGAGATACGCAGTATTTT
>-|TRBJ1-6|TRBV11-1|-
CASSSGGTGGNSPLHF
TGTGCCAGCAGCTCCGGCGGCACGGGAGGTAATTCACCCCTCCACTTT